Below, one T cell receptor (beta chain) is given with its context. No cognate antigen has been identified for it. Base qualities are not at hand, and no much larger clone is one base apart. This sample was taken from a study of blood T cell repertoires in COVID-19 (dated by TCRdb to the early 2020s). Notes on the research overall: Samples from collaborators originated in the United States, Italy and Spain and spanned both the acute and convalescent phases of COVID-19. The material from the prospective study consisted of cDNA or gDNA derived from T cells, B-cell-depleted T cells, or PBMCs. Subjects who had been exposed to COVID-19, were actively infected with it, or had recovered from it provided the deeply sampled blood TCRbeta repertoires that made up the dataset. The repertoires were made available in a free public database intended to serve as a resource for research on the immune response to SARS-CoV-2. Samples came from the ongoing ImmuneRACE study (first 160 participants) plus 1,254 subjects from 6 global collaborators. Nearly every sample came with metadata listing a de-identified subject ID, COVID-19 status, age in years and sex. HLA class I and class II types, where available, came from metadata supplied by the sample provider rather than from assay-based typing.

V is trimmed back by 3 bases and J by 5 bases, and the junction contains 7 bases that no gene match accounts for. Including cysteine and phenylalanine, the CDR3 has 14 amino acids. CDR3 DNA is the only sequence kept; it has 42 bases, read in frame from the first base. The germline V gene specifies SGHRS as CDR1 and YFSETQ as CDR2. TCRbeta CDR3 regions were amplified from genomic DNA using the immunoSEQ Assay, a bias-controlled multiplex PCR. As for how the authors treated the data: Within the assay, amplification of reference gene primers was used to estimate how many nucleated cells each sample contained. Sequence reads were collapsed and filtered to measure the absolute abundance of every unique TCRbeta CDR3 rearrangement. Productive Simpson clonality was computed per sample as the square root of Simpson's diversity index over productive rearrangements. In its TCRdb copy, this immuneACCESS table keeps in-frame sequences only and misses some clones. Where compared with another copy, unresolved V genes explain less than half of these, and the others have no known cause. The V and J calls and clone size were taken over from that table, and D and trimming were inferred from the DNA. The table for this sample lists fewer than 110,000 clones; about 91% of them were counted only once. The top ten clonotypes cover about 6.8% of the sample.

What the authors observed across the whole study: How much clinical and demographic metadata was included differed by source and by participant, and the metadata was provided uncurated.

Collaborating institutions collected whole blood in K2EDTA tubes following their own protocols. Collaborator samples were shipped for TCRbeta analysis as frozen whole blood, isolated PBMCs, or DNA extracted from either sample type. Sequencing used peripheral blood. The rearranged chain carries TRBV5-1 and TRBJ2-5, with TRBD2 matching 7 junction bases. This TCR was recovered from a man in his fifties with active or convalescent COVID-19. The nucleotide sequence reads TGCGCCAGCAGCTGGCCTAAGGGAGGGGAGACCCAGTACTTC. Protein translation: CASSWPKGGETQYF. With the rest looked up from the reference TRBV5-1 and TRBJ2-5 genes rather than sequenced, the full variable domain is KAGVTQTPRYLIKTRGQQVTLSCSPISGHRSVSWYQQTPGQGLQFLFEYFSETQRNKGNFPGRFSGRQFSNSRSEMNVSTLELGDSALYLCASSWPKGGETQYFGPGTRLLVL.